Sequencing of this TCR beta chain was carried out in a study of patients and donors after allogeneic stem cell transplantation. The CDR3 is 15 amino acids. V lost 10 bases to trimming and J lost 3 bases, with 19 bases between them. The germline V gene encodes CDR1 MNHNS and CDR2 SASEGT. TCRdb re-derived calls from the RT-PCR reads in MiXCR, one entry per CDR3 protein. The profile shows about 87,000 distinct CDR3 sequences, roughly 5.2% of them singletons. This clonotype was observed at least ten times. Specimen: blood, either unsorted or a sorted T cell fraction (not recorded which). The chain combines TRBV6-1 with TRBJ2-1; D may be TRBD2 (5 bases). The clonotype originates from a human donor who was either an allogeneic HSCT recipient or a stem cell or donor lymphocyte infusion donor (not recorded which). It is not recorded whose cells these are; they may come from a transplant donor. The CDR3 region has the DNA TGTGCCACCGTAGGGCTAGCAAGCAACTACAATGAGCAGTTCTTC. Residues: CATVGLASNYNEQFF.